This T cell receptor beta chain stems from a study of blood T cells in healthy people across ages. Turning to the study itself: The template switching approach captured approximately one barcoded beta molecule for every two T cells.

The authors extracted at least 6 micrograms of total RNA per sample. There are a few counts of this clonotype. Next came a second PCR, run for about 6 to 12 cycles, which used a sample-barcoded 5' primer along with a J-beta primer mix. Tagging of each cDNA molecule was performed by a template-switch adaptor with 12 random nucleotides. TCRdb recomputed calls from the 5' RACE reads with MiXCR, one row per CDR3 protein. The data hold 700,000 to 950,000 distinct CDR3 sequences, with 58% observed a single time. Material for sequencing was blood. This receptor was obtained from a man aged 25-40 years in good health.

CDR3 DNA: TGTGCCAGCAGTGAGGCTAGCGGGGGAGCCAAAAACATTCAGTACTTC. It translates to CASSEASGGAKNIQYF. The chain combines TRBV25-1 with TRBJ2-4; 10 nucleotides agree with TRBD2. V was pared by 3 bases and J by 0 bases, with 2 bases of the junction left unmatched. CDR3 length: 16 residues. Germline lookup yields CDR1 MGHDK and CDR2 SYGVNS.